The 3 T cell receptor beta chains in this list originate from one sample, sequenced in a study of Ad26.COV2.S vaccination and SARS-CoV-2 variants. Treatment: 15 to 20 received Ad26.COV2.S at low or high dose, single or two shots; a few received placebo; per-sample allocation not given. On day 63 after the first injection, vaccine and placebo recipients gave samples. Only in-frame clones appear in the TCRdb table, and some are missing; sequencing was by immunoSEQ multiplex PCR. The data show hundreds of thousands of clones, roughly 90% seen once. The sequencing here drew on peripheral blood, taken in a trial of Ad26.COV2.S vaccine versus placebo. Receptor source: a person between 18 and 65 years old who received the Ad26.COV2.S COVID-19 vaccine or a placebo.

Details on this clone: One end of the junction varies from germline; a read error may be responsible. The chain is built from TRBV6-2 or TRBV6-3 and TRBJ2-7; D uncertain. Germline V CDR1 and CDR2: MNHEY, SVGEGT. The CDR3 runs to 16 residues. The CDR3 loop is CASSYSRSKNSYEQYF. The CDR3 DNA reads as TGTGCCAGCAGCTACTCCCGGTCGAAAAACTCCTACGAGCAGTACTTC.

This clone was seen once. The genes are TRBV27 and TRBJ2-7, with D possibly being TRBD2 (6 bases). The germline gives CDR1 MNHEY, CDR2 SMNVEV (reference sequence). The length of the CDR3 is 13 residues. V was shortened by 7 bases and J by 2 bases, with 12 bases between the two germline ends. For the CDR3, the DNA is TGTGCCAGCATGGGACTGACAACCTACGAGCAGTACTTC. Amino acid sequence: CASMGLTTYEQYF.

The gene calls are TRBV10-2 and TRBJ1-1; 7 bases agree with TRBD1. The V segment lost 10 bases and the J segment 3 bases; nucleotides outside the gene matches: 8. The CDR3 length is 13 residues. Germline V gene sequence: CDR1 WSHSY, CDR2 SAAADI. The CDR3 DNA reads as TGCGCCACCAGCCGACAGGGTTACACTGAAGCTTTCTTT. This codes for CATSRQGYTEAFF.